These T cell receptor beta chains were read from a single sample in a study of cytomegalovirus exposure and HLA in healthy donors. Profiled with immunoSEQ multiplex PCR; TCRdb holds only in-frame clones, not every one. Among approximately 150,000 clones listed, 81% were seen once. Sample: PBMCs. The receptors originated from a man aged 45-60 years in good health and CMV-seropositive. The conserved cysteine and the conserved F or W are not part of the CDR3 here. The order of the fields is V gene, CDR3 length, CDR3 protein.

>TRBV6-5|9
ASTPGAGLY
>TRBV9|12
ASSPTPGWGGQF
>TRBV30|12
AWSVDGAQETQY
>TRBV4-2|15
ASSRTGQGAGWETQY
>TRBV5-1|11
ASTEGGRSPLH
>TRBV5-5|12
ASSLARYYNEQF
>TRBV28|8
ASRGGEQY
>TRBV6-5|11
ASTNSKDQPQH
>TRBV11-3|12
ASSRTGGVETQY
>TRBV6-6|13
ASSPGTGGHYGYT
>TRBV18|11
ASSSQGTDTQY
>TRBV30|9
ACRGYHEQF
>TRBV27|10
ATRTEGYEQY
>TRBV2|11
ASTGQNNEKLF
>TRBV5-8|12
ASSFDRANYGYT
>TRBV4-1|15
ASSLSLAGGSYNEQF
>TRBV9|13
ASSAGETNTGELF
>TRBV18|13
ASSPQTGSEETQY
>TRBV19|12
ASSTRDRVAGYT
>TRBV19|12
ASSINSRVTGYT
>TRBV7-2|11
ASRLAGAGEQY
>TRBV9|15
ASSVGPIAGGRETQY
>TRBV18|13
ASSPSDISNQPQH
>TRBV30|12
AWSPGHFQETQY
>TRBV7-3|10
ASSLSRGELF
>TRBV18|13
ASSPGAARDNGYT
>TRBV11-2|13
ASRGGGAGAGELF
>TRBV10-3|11
AIGVAGTYEQY
>TRBV6-4|12
ASSQGGTYNEQF
>TRBV2|13
ASRMTSANTGELF
>TRBV15|13
ATSRGDRDFQPQH
>TRBV28|12
ASSSISRVGGYT
>TRBV13|15
ASSLASGRLYTDTQY
>TRBV20-1|6
AGKGYT
>TRBV7-9|10
ASSLGVGGQY
>TRBV7-9|14
ASSSPTSANTGELF
>TRBV7-3|12
ASSLDRENTEAF
>TRBV6-5|12
ASRGTGGYNEQF
>TRBV28|9
ASSFQMRQF
>TRBV2|12
ASIATGQTGELF
>TRBV7-2|12
ASSLTSGTDTQY
>TRBV11-3|11
ASSSYPRDEQF